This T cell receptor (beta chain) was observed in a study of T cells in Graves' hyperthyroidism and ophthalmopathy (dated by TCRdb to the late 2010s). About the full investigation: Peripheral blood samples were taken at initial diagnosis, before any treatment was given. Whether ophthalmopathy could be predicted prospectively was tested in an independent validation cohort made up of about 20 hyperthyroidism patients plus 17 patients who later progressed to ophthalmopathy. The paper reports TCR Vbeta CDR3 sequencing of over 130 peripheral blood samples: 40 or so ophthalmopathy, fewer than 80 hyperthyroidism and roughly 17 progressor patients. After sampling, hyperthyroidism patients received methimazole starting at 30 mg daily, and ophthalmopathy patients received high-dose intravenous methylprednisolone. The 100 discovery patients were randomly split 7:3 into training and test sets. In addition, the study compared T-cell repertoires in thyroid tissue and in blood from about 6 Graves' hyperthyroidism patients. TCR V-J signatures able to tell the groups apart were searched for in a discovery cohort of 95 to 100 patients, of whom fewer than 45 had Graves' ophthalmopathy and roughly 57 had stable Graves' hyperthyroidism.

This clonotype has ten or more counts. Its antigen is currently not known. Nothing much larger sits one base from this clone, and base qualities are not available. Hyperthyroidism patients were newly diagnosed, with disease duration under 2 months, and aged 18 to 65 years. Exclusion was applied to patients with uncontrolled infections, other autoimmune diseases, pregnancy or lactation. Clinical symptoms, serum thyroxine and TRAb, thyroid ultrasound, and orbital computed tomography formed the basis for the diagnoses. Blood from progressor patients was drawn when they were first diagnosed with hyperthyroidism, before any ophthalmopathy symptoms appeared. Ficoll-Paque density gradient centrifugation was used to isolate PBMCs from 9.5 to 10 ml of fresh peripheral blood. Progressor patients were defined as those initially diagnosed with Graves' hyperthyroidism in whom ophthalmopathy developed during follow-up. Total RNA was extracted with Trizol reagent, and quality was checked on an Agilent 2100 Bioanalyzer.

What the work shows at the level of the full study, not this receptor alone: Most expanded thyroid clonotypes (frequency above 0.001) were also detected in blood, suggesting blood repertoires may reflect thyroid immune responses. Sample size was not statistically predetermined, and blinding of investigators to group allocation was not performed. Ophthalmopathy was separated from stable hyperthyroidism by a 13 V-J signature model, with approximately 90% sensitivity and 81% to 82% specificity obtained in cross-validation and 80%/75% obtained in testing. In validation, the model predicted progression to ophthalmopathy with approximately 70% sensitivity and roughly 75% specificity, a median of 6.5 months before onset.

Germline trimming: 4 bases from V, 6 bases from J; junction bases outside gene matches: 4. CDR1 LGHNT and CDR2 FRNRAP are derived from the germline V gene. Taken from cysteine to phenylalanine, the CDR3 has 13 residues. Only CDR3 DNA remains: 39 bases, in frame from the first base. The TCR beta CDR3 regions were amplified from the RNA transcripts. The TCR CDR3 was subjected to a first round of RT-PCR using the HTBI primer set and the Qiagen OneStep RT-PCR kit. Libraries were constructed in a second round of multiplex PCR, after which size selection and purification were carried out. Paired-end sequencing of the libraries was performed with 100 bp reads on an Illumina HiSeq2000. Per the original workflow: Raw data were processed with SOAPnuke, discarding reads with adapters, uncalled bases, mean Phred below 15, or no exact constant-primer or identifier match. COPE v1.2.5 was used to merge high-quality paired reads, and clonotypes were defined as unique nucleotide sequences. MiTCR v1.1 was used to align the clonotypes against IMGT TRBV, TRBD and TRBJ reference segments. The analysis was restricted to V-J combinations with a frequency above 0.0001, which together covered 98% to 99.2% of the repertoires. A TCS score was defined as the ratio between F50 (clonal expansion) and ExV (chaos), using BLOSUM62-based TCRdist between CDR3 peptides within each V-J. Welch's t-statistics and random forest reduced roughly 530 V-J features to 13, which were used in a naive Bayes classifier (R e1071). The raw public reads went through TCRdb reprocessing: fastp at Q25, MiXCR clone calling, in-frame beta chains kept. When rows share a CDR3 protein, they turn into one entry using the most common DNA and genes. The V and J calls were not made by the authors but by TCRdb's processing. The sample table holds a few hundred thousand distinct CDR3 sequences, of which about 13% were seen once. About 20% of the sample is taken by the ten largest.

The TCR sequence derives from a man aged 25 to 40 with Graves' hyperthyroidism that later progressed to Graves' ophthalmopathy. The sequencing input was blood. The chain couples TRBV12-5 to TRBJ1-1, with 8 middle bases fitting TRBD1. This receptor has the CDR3 CASGSQGGAEAFF. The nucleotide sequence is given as TGTGCTAGTGGTTCACAGGGGGGGGCTGAAGCTTTCTTT.